What follows are 4 T cell receptor beta chains derived from one specimen sequenced in a study of blood T cell repertoires in COVID-19. This table comes from immunoSEQ multiplex PCR, and its TCRdb copy is limited to in-frame clones, with some not included. The sample consists of around 180,000 clones, 60% to 85% of them appearing once. The sequenced sample consisted of peripheral blood. These receptors were collected from a man aged 60 to 69 with active or convalescent COVID-19.

The gene calls are TRBV4-3 and TRBJ2-1; TRBD2 matches at 8 bases. Losses at the gene ends were 4 bases for V and 3 bases for J; bases not matched to a gene: 11. The CDR3 is made up of 17 amino acids. CDR1 is LGHNA, CDR2 YSLEER, per germline. CDR3 residues: CASSRDGPGLVYNEQFF. The DNA for the CDR3 is TGCGCCAGCAGCCGCGACGGACCGGGACTAGTCTACAATGAGCAGTTCTTC.

J is TRBJ2-4 and V is TRBV2, with 7 nucleotides matching TRBD1. This CDR3 spans 14 amino acids. Looked up from germline, CDR1 is SNHLY and CDR2 is FYNNEI. The V gene end was trimmed by 6 bases and the J gene end by 0 bases; junction bases not matched to a gene: 2. CDR3 sequence: CASRTGLAKNIQYF. CDR3 in DNA: TGTGCCAGCAGGACAGGGCTAGCCAAAAACATTCAGTACTTC.

The CDR3 DNA is TGCGCCAGCAGCCAAGATGACAGGGGGAACACCATATATTTT. Translating gives CASSQDDRGNTIYF. The chain combines TRBV4-3 with TRBJ1-3, with TRBD1 matching over 9 bases. This CDR3 comprises 14 residues. The V segment lost 0 bases and the J segment 7 bases; nucleotides outside the gene matches: 1. CDR1 and CDR2 from the germline V gene are LGHNA and YSLEER.

This clone was found a few times. The same CDR3 is also encoded by other DNA sequences in this sample. The chain carries TRBV9 and TRBJ1-2; TRBD1 matches 8 bases. Germline CDR1 is SGDLS and CDR2 is YYNGEE. After removal of 0 bases from V and 8 bases from J, the junction contained 6 bases not matched to a gene. The CDR3 is 14 amino acids. CDR3 coding DNA: TGTGCCAGCAGCGTAGGCCAGGGGGCAGGCGGCTACACCTTC. Amino acid sequence: CASSVGQGAGGYTF.